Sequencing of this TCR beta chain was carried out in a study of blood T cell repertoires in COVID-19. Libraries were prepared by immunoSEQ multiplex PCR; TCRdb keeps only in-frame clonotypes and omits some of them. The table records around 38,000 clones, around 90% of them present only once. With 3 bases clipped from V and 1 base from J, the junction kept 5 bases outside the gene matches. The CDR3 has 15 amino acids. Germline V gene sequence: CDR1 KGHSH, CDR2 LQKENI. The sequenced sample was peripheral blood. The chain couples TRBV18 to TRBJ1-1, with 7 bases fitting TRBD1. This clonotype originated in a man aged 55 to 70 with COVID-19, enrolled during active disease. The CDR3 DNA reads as TGTGCCAGCTCACCCGACAGGGTACAGAACACTGAAGCTTTCTTT. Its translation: CASSPDRVQNTEAFF. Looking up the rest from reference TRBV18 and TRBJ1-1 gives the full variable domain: NAGVMQNPRHLVRRRGQEARLRCSPMKGHSHVYWYRQLPEEGLKFMVYLQKENIIDESGMPKERFSAEFPKEGPSILRIQQVVRGDSAAYFCASSPDRVQNTEAFFGQGTRLTVV.